Reported below is one T cell receptor (beta chain). This entry is derived from a study of blood T cell repertoires in COVID-19. This CDR3 has 13 residues. The germline V gene encodes CDR1 SQVTM and CDR2 ANQGSEA. Trimming at V came to 4 bases and at J to 5 bases, leaving 5 bases not matched to a gene. Profiled with immunoSEQ multiplex PCR; TCRdb holds only in-frame clones, not every one. This table holds some 330,000 clones, around 87% found once. The chain couples TRBV29-1 to TRBJ2-5; TRBD2 matches 9 bases. The clonotype originates from a man between 35 and 55 years old in a cohort exposed to, infected with or recovered from COVID-19 (not recorded which). The specimen sequenced was PBMCs or T cells enriched from blood (not recorded which). This CDR3 reads CSVVAGGRETQYF. The CDR3 nucleotides read TGCAGCGTTGTGGCGGGAGGGAGGGAGACCCAGTACTTC. Complete variable domain (other parts from reference TRBV29-1 and TRBJ2-5): SAVISQKPSRDICQRGTSLTIQCQVDSQVTMMFWYRQQPGQSLTLIATANQGSEATYESGFVIDKFPISRPNLTFSTLTVSNMSPEDSSIYLCSVVAGGRETQYFGPGTRLLVL.